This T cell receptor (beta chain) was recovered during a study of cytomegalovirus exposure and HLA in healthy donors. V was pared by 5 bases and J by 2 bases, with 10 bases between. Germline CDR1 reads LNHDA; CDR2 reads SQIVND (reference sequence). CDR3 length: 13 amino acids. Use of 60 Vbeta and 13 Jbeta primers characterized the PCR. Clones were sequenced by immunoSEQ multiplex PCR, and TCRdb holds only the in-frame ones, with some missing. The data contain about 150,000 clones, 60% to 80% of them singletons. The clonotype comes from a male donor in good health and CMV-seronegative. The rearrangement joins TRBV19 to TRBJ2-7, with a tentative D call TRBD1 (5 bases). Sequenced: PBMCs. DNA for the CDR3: TGTGCCAGTAGTGGTTCAGGGACCTACGAGCAGTACTTC. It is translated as CASSGSGTYEQYF.